Each of the 20 T cell receptor beta chains below was sequenced from the same sample in a study of OX40 agonist ivuxolimab in advanced cancers. Here immunoSEQ multiplex PCR was the method, and the copy in TCRdb shows in-frame clones only, minus some. The table has some 87,000 clones, 90% seen once; the top ten hold around 1.5%. Material: CD4+ or CD8+ T cells sorted from blood, obtained in a trial of the OX40 agonist ivuxolimab. The receptors were sampled from an adult with an advanced solid tumor such as melanoma, head and neck, liver or kidney cancer.

V usage is TRBV10-3 and J usage is TRBJ2-1, with a possible D match to TRBD2 (7 bases). V lost 4 bases to trimming and J lost 7 bases, with 11 bases between them. The germline CDR1 and CDR2 sequences are ENHRY and SYGVKD. The CDR3 loop spans 13 amino acids. The DNA of the CDR3 is TGTGCCATCAGTGGGACTAGGGGGAATGAGCAGTTCTTC. Translation gives CAISGTRGNEQFF.

V and J are TRBV4-1 and TRBJ2-1; no reliable D call. The CDR3 contains 15 residues. Germline V gives CDR1 MGHRA, CDR2 YSYEKL. V was clipped by 0 bases and J by 2 bases, with 8 bases between them. The CDR3 reads CASSQDPVAYNEQFF. DNA for the CDR3: TGCGCCAGCAGCCAAGACCCCGTAGCCTACAATGAGCAGTTCTTC.

The rearrangement uses TRBV14 and TRBJ2-7; 9 bases fit TRBD1. This CDR3 spans 14 amino acids. V gave up 1 base and J gave up 9 bases; unmatched junction bases: 7. Germline V lookup: CDR1 SGHDN, CDR2 FVKESK. This chain's CDR3 is CASSQALQGARQYF. Written as DNA, the CDR3 is TGTGCCAGCAGCCAAGCGTTACAGGGGGCAAGGCAGTACTTC.

J is TRBJ2-7 and V is TRBV6-6; 13 positions agree with TRBD2. The CDR3 is made up of 16 amino acids. V lost 1 base and J lost 4; bases outside the gene matches: 4. The V gene's germline CDR1 is MNHNY and CDR2 SVGAGI (reference sequence). CDR3 bases: TGTGCCAGCAGTTACTTTCGGACTAGCGGGAGATACGAGCAGTACTTC. This codes for CASSYFRTSGRYEQYF.

The chain links TRBV30 to TRBJ2-3; the match to TRBD2 covers 15 bases. V lost 4 bases, J lost 4 bases, and 9 bases stayed unmatched. This CDR3 spans 17 amino acids. The germline gives CDR1 GTSNPN, CDR2 SVGIG (reference sequence). The chain's CDR3 is CAWNGLAGGMGPDTQYF. Here the CDR3 DNA reads TGTGCCTGGAACGGACTAGCGGGAGGGATGGGGCCAGATACGCAGTATTTT.

The CDR3 loop is CASSAPSGGGFNEQFF. CDR3 coding DNA: TGTGCCAGCAGTGCCCCTAGCGGGGGGGGGTTCAATGAGCAGTTCTTC. The chain carries TRBV28 and TRBJ2-1, with 12 bases lining up with TRBD2. After removal of 5 bases from V and 6 bases from J, the junction contained 8 bases not matched to a gene. This CDR3 comprises 16 residues. Per germline, CDR1 MDHEN and CDR2 SYDVKM. Supplemented by reference TRBV28 and TRBJ2-1, the full variable domain reads DVKVTQSSRYLVKRTGEKVFLECVQDMDHENMFWYRQDPGLGLRLIYFSYDVKMKEKGDIPEGYSVSREKKERFSLILESASTNQTSMYLCASSAPSGGGFNEQFFGPGTRLTVL.

The chain links TRBV6-6 to TRBJ2-7; TRBD2 matches at 11 bases. The V gene end was trimmed by 2 bases and the J gene end by 2 bases; junction bases not matched to a gene: 5. Germline values: CDR1 MNHNY, CDR2 SVGAGI (reference sequence). The CDR3 loop spans 16 amino acids. CDR3 nucleotide sequence: TGTGCCAGCAGTTACCGGGGACTAGCGGTGCCCTACGAGCAGTACTTC. Encoded protein: CASSYRGLAVPYEQYF.

The CDR3 DNA reads as TGTGCCAGCAGCTTATCTGACACAACCTACGAGCAGTACTTC. Protein product: CASSLSDTTYEQYF. The V call is TRBV11-3, the J call TRBJ2-7; the D is unclear. The CDR3 is 14 amino acids. Germline lookup yields CDR1 SGHNT and CDR2 YENEEA. Trimming removed 2 bases at V and 2 bases at J, with 10 bases between.

The rearrangement links TRBV7-8 to TRBJ2-7; 10 positions agree with TRBD1. Per the germline V gene, CDR1 is SGHVS and CDR2 is FQNEAQ. The CDR3 is 15 residues long. Losses at the gene ends were 3 bases for V and 4 bases for J; bases not matched to a gene: 6. CDR3 DNA sequence: TGTGCCAGCAGCTTCCGGGACAGGGGTCAATACGAGCAGTACTTC. Its translation is CASSFRDRGQYEQYF.

This chain connects TRBV11-2 to TRBJ1-1; possibly TRBD1 for D (5 bases). CDR3 length equals 15 residues. V was shortened by 1 base and J by 1 base, with 10 bases between the two germline ends. The V gene's germline CDR1 is SGHAT and CDR2 FQNNGV. CDR3 coding DNA: TGTGCCAGCAGCTTAGTTGCAGGGCCGAACACTGAAGCTTTCTTT. This sequence encodes CASSLVAGPNTEAFF.

This sequence joins TRBV7-6 and TRBJ2-1; 14 nucleotides match TRBD2. CDR1 and CDR2 (germline): SGHVS, FNYEAQ. V gave up 1 base and J gave up 6 bases; unmatched junction bases: 5. This CDR3 comprises 17 residues. The CDR3 loop reads CASSLVAGTSGSNEQFF. For the CDR3, the DNA is TGTGCCAGCAGCTTAGTCGCAGGGACTAGCGGGAGCAATGAGCAGTTCTTC.

This chain links TRBV4-2 with TRBJ1-1; perhaps TRBD1 as D (6 bases). The CDR3 runs to 15 residues. The V end was cut by 1 base, the J end by 5 bases, with 14 bases between. Germline CDR1 LGHNA, CDR2 YNFKEQ. The CDR3 region has the DNA TGTGCCAGCAGCCAAGGAGGGACACCCGGAACTGAAGCTTTCTTT. Translation: CASSQGGTPGTEAFF.

The chain employs TRBV6-5 and TRBJ2-1; no clear D. Germline CDR1 MNHEY, CDR2 SVGAGI. The CDR3 runs to 14 residues. Trimming removed 5 bases from V and 8 bases from J, with 16 bases in between. CDR3 in amino acids: CASSDETKFDEQFF. The DNA of the CDR3 is TGTGCCAGCAGTGACGAGACAAAATTCGATGAGCAGTTCTTC.

The chain uses TRBV7-2 and TRBJ1-5, with D hard to call. The germline V gene has CDR1 SGHTA and CDR2 FQGNSA. Trimming took 1 base from V and 4 from J, leaving 5 bases between them. CDR3 length equals 13 residues. Here the CDR3 DNA reads TGTGCCAGCAGCTTAGAGGCGAATCAGCCCCAGCATTTT. Translation gives CASSLEANQPQHF. Full variable domain (remainder filled in from reference TRBV7-2 and TRBJ1-5): GAGVSQSPSNKVTEKGKDVELRCDPISGHTALYWYRQSLGQGLEFLIYFQGNSAPDKSGLPSDRFSAERTGGSVSTLTIQRTQQEDSAVYLCASSLEANQPQHFGDGTRLSIL.

V is TRBV5-1 and J is TRBJ2-2, with 12 bases fitting TRBD2. Germline trimming cut 4 bases from V and 1 base from J; bases unmatched to any gene: 2. Germline V gives CDR1 SGHRS, CDR2 YFSETQ. This CDR3 spans 16 amino acids. The CDR3 protein is CASSPGLAGNTGELFF. DNA of the CDR3: TGCGCCAGCAGCCCGGGACTAGCGGGGAACACCGGGGAGCTGTTTTTT.

The chain couples TRBV6-6 to TRBJ2-7; 9 bases are a match to TRBD1. CDR3 length: 15 residues. Germline trimming cut 2 bases from V and 6 bases from J; bases unmatched to any gene: 8. Per germline, CDR1 MNHNY and CDR2 SVGAGI (reference sequence). The CDR3 is CASSYDRGSFGEQYF. CDR3 coding DNA: TGTGCCAGCAGTTACGACAGGGGGTCTTTTGGCGAGCAGTACTTC.

This chain uses TRBV6-4 with TRBJ2-1; 10 bases align to TRBD1. Germline loops: CDR1 MRHNA, CDR2 SNTAGT. The CDR3 sequence is 15 residues long. The J segment lost 7 bases and the V segment lost 2 bases, leaving 5 bases of the junction unmatched. CDR3 sequence reads: CASSDGDRGKNEQFF. The CDR3 coding sequence is TGTGCCAGCAGTGACGGGGACAGGGGAAAAAATGAGCAGTTCTTC.

The CDR3 DNA sequence: TGCGCCAGCAGCCAAGATACGGGCCAAGGGCTAAGCGATACGCAGTATTTT. This translates into CASSQDTGQGLSDTQYF. The chain uses TRBV4-3 and TRBJ2-3; D is ambiguous. The CDR3 has 17 amino acids. CDR1 and CDR2 from the germline V gene are LGHNA and YSLEER. V was shortened by 0 bases and J by 6 bases, with 19 bases between the two germline ends.

The chain employs TRBV1 and TRBJ1-4. TRBV1 is listed as a pseudogene. The CDR3 length is 20 residues. The CDR3 loop is CTSSQDNTYIELATNEKLFF. CDR3 coding DNA: TGCACCAGCAGCCAAGACAATACCTATATTGAGCTTGCAACTAATGAAAAACTGTTTTTT.

The V and J genes are TRBV7-8 and TRBJ1-1; no reliable D call. The germline V gene encodes CDR1 SGHVS and CDR2 FQNEAQ. The CDR3 runs to 15 residues. V was pared by 6 bases and J by 1 base, with 15 bases between. CDR3 in amino acids: CASSARIRGNTEAFF. In DNA form, the CDR3 reads TGTGCCAGCAGTGCACGAATACGGGGGAACACTGAAGCTTTCTTT.